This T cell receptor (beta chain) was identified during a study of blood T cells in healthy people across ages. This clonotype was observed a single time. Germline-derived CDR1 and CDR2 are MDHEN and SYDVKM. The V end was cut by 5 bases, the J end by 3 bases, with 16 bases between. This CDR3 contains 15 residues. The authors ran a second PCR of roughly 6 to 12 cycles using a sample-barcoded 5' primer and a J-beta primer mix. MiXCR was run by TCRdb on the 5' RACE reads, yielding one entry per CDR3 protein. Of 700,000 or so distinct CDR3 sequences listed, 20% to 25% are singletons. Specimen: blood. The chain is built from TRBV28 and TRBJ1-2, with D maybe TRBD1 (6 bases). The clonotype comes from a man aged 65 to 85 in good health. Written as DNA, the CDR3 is TGTGCCAGCAGTCCTAATATGGACAGCTACTATGGCTACACCTTC. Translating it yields CASSPNMDSYYGYTF.